Listed below are T cell receptor beta chains from one sample, sequenced in a study of OX40 agonist ivuxolimab in advanced cancers. Some clones are missing from TCRdb's copy, which holds only in-frame ones; the method was immunoSEQ multiplex PCR. The sample lists some 17,000 clones, over 75% occurring once. Sample: CD4+ or CD8+ T cells sorted from blood, taken in a trial of the OX40 agonist ivuxolimab. These receptor sequences come from an adult with an advanced solid tumor such as melanoma, head and neck, liver or kidney cancer. The conserved cysteine and the conserved F or W are not part of the CDR3 here. Each record gives: J gene, V gene, CDR3 protein.

j_call: TRBJ2-7; v_call: TRBV15; cdr3_aa: ATSRGTSSYEQY
j_call: TRBJ1-5; v_call: TRBV4-1; cdr3_aa: ASSQAGTATDRPQH
j_call: TRBJ1-5; v_call: TRBV15; cdr3_aa: ATSRDRNQPQH
j_call: TRBJ2-7; v_call: TRBV7-9; cdr3_aa: ASTPGGHEQY
j_call: TRBJ2-7; v_call: TRBV5-6; cdr3_aa: ASSLLAGYEQY
j_call: TRBJ2-3; v_call: TRBV7-8; cdr3_aa: ASSLDRAHSTDTQY
j_call: TRBJ2-1; v_call: TRBV4-1; cdr3_aa: ASSPGEGYNEQF
j_call: TRBJ2-7; v_call: TRBV4-2; cdr3_aa: ASSQEDSLIFYEQY
j_call: TRBJ2-1; v_call: TRBV27; cdr3_aa: ASTFYNEQF
j_call: TRBJ2-3; v_call: TRBV2; cdr3_aa: ASRPDNSYGDTQY
j_call: TRBJ1-2; v_call: TRBV7-2; cdr3_aa: ASSLGDRGTYGYT
j_call: TRBJ2-5; v_call: TRBV5-4; cdr3_aa: ASSLGGQETQY
j_call: TRBJ1-1; v_call: TRBV7-3; cdr3_aa: ASSELGGTEAF
j_call: TRBJ2-7; v_call: TRBV14; cdr3_aa: ASSWGATAYEQY
j_call: TRBJ2-7; v_call: TRBV28; cdr3_aa: ASSSGQGYEQY
j_call: TRBJ1-2; v_call: TRBV27; cdr3_aa: ASGTQGAYGYT
j_call: TRBJ2-5; v_call: TRBV6-5; cdr3_aa: ASRAGAQETQY
j_call: TRBJ2-7; v_call: TRBV4-1; cdr3_aa: ASSHAPPGQGNEQY
j_call: TRBJ2-4; v_call: TRBV5-1; cdr3_aa: ASSSDSTSGPNIQY
j_call: -; v_call: TRBV7-9; cdr3_aa: ASSSPRAYEQY
j_call: TRBJ2-7; v_call: TRBV19; cdr3_aa: ASSISRDSYEQY
j_call: TRBJ1-1; v_call: TRBV6-1; cdr3_aa: ASSQGYTEAF
j_call: TRBJ2-3; v_call: TRBV7-3; cdr3_aa: ASSSLGGSSTDTQY